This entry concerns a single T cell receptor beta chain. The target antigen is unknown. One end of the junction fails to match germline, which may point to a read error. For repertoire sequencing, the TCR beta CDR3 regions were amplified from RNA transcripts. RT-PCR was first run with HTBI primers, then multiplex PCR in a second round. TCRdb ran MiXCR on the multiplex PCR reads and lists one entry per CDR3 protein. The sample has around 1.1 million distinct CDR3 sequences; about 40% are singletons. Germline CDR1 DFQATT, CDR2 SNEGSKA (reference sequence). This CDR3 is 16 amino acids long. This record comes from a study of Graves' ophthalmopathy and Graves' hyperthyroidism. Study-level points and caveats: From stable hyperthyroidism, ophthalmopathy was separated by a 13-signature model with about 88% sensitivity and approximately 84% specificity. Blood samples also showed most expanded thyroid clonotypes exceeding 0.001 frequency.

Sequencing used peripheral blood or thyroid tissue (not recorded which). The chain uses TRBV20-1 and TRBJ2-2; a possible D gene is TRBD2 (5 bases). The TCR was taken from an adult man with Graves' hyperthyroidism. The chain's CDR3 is CSARAFLSSNTGEPFF. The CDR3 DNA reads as TGCAGTGCTAGAGCCTTCCTCAGCTCGAACACCGGGGAGCCGTTTTTT.